The TCR beta chain under discussion was sequenced for a study of T cells in Graves' hyperthyroidism and ophthalmopathy. At the level of the study: Sampling of peripheral blood happened at initial diagnosis, prior to any treatment. General study findings and limits: Also found in blood were most expanded thyroid clonotypes above 0.001.

Ten or more counts support this clonotype. Antigen: not known. The study included ophthalmopathy patients with Clinical Activity Score at least 3, NOSPECS grade at least 4 and duration under 3 months. PBMCs were sourced from around 10 ml fresh peripheral blood. RNA transcripts gave rise to amplified TCR beta CDR3 regions. With the HTBI primer set, the TCR CDR3 went through a first round of RT-PCR. TCRdb itself ran the multiplex PCR reads through MiXCR, one entry per CDR3 protein. The repertoire holds about 520,000 distinct CDR3 sequences, with around 22% as singletons. The material sequenced was blood. The source of this sequence is a woman younger than 45 with Graves' ophthalmopathy.

CDR3 sequence reads: CASSQDQGLGEAFF. The CDR3 bases are TGCGCCAGCAGCCAAGATCAGGGGTTAGGGGAAGCTTTCTTT. The chain has TRBV4-1 and TRBJ1-1; D is possibly TRBD1 (6 bases). V lost 0 bases to trimming and J lost 8 bases, with 13 bases between them. From germline, CDR1 is MGHRA and CDR2 YSYEKL. The CDR3 has 14 residues.